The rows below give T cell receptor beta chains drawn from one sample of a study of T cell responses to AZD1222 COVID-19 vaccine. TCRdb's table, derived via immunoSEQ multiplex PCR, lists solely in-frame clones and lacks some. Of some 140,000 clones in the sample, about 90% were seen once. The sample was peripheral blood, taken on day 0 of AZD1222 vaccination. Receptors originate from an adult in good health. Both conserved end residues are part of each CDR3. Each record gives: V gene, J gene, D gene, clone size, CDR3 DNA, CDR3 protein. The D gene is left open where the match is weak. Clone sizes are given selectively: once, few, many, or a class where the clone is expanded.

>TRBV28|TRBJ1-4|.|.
TGTGCCAGCAGTAGACCGGACAGAAAGAATGAAAAACTGTTTTTT
CASSRPDRKNEKLFF
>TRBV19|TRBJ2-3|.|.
TGTGCCAGTAGTATGGGGGGCTACACAGATACGCAGTATTTT
CASSMGGYTDTQYF
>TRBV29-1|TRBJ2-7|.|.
TGCAGCGTAGTCAATCAGGGCTACGAGCAGTACTTC
CSVVNQGYEQYF
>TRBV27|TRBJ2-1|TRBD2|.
TGTGCCAGCAGTCTTACAGGGACTAGCGGGGCTAACAATGAGCAGTTCTTC
CASSLTGTSGANNEQFF
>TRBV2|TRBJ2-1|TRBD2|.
TGTGCCAGCAGCGGACTAGCGGGACACTACAATGAGCAGTTCTTC
CASSGLAGHYNEQFF
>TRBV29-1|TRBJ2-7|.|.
TGCAGCGCTAGGCCGAGCAGAGGGCGGGCGGCCGAGCAGTACTTC
CSARPSRGRAAEQYF
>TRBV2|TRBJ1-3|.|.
TGTGCCAGCAGGGGGGGGTGGGCGAGCTCTGGAAACACCATATATTTT
CASRGGWASSGNTIYF
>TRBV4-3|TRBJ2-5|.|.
TGCGCCAGCAGCCAAGACCTCGTCCAGGGGAAGGAGACCCAGTACTTC
CASSQDLVQGKETQYF
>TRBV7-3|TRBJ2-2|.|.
TGTGCCAGCAGCCCGCGGGGGAACACCGGGGAGCTGTTTTTT
CASSPRGNTGELFF
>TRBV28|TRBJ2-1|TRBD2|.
TGTGCCAGCAGTTCGACTAGCGGGAGGGCCTATGAGCAGTTCTTC
CASSSTSGRAYEQFF
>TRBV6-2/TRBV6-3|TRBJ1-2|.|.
TGTGCCAGCAGTCCCCGGGCTTCGGGATTCTATGGCTACACCTTC
CASSPRASGFYGYTF
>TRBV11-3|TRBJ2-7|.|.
TGTGCCAGCAGCTTAGAGGGTCCCGACTACGAGCAGTACTTC
CASSLEGPDYEQYF
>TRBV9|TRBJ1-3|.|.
TGTGCCAGCAGCGCGACAGAAGGAAACACCATATATTTT
CASSATEGNTIYF
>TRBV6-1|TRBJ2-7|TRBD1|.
TGTGCCAGCAGTGAGAGGGGGCAAGGGACAGGCTCCTACGAGCAGTACTTC
CASSERGQGTGSYEQYF
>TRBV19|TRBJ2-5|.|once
TGTGCCAGTTCTCTCATAGCAGGGCGGAGGGAGACCCAGTACTTC
CASSLIAGRRETQYF
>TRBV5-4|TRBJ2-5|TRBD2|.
TGTGCCAGCAGCTTGGGGCTAGCGGTAGAGACCCAGTACTTC
CASSLGLAVETQYF
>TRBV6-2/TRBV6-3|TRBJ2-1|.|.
TGTGCCAGCAGCACCCTGGCTTCCAATGAGCAGTTCTTC
CASSTLASNEQFF
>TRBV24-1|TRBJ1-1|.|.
TGTGCCACCAGCCCGGGAGGTATGAACACTGAAGCTTTCTTT
CATSPGGMNTEAFF
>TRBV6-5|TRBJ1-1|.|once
TGTGCCAGCAGTTCGGGGACACACACTGAAGCTTTCTTT
CASSSGTHTEAFF
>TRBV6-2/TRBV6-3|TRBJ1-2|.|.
TGTGCCAGCAGTCTAACGGGGAGATATGGCTACACCTTC
CASSLTGRYGYTF
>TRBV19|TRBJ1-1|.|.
TGTGCCAGTAGTATAGAAAGGAACACTGAAGCTTTCTTT
CASSIERNTEAFF
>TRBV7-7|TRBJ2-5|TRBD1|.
TGTGCCAGCAGCCCAGGGGGCCCCGGGGAGACCCAGTACTTC
CASSPGGPGETQYF
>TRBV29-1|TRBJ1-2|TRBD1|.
TGCAGCGTTCGGGGAGGGGGCTTTTATGGCTACACCTTC
CSVRGGGFYGYTF
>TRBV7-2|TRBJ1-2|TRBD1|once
TGTGCCAGCCTTCCACAGGGGCGAAGGGGGACGGGCTACACCTTC
CASLPQGRRGTGYTF
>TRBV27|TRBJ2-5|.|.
TGTGCCAGCAGTCCCCAATTAGAGGTATTCCATTTGTACTTC
CASSPQLEVFHLYF
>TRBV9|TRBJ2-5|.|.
TGTGCCAGCAGCGCAATTGGGGGCAGAACAGAGACCCAGTACTTC
CASSAIGGRTETQYF
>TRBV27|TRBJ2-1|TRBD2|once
TGTGCCAGCAGTGGGTTAGCGGGACGACTCAACAATGAGCAGTTCTTC
CASSGLAGRLNNEQFF
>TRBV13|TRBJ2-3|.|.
TGTGCCAGCAGCGCCAGGGCTGACCACACAGATACGCAGTATTTT
CASSARADHTDTQYF
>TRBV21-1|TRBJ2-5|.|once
.
CASSKAWASGSSETQYF
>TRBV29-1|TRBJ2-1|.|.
TGCAGCGTTGAAGACCCAAGGGGTAGCTCCTACAATGAGCAGTTCTTC
CSVEDPRGSSYNEQFF
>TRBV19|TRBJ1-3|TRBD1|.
TGTGCCAGTAGTACCCCGACAGGGGTTGGAAACACCATATATTTT
CASSTPTGVGNTIYF
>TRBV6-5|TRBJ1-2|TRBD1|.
TGTGCCGGGGGGACAGAGGGACTCCTCCGTGGCTACACCTTC
CAGGTEGLLRGYTF
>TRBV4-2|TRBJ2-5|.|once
TGTGCCAGCAGCCAAGCTCTAGGGACCCAGTACTTC
CASSQALGTQYF
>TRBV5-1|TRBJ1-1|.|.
TGCGCCAGCAGCTTGACAGTGAACACTGAAGCTTTCTTT
CASSLTVNTEAFF
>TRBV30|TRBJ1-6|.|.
TGTGCCTGGACTAAACCCCTGACAGGCTCCTATAATTCACCCCTCCACTTT
CAWTKPLTGSYNSPLHF
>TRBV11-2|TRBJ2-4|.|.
TGTGCCAGCAGCTTAGATGGGCAGGTACAAAACATTCAGTACTTC
CASSLDGQVQNIQYF
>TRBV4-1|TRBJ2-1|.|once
TGCGCCAGCAGCCAACGAGGGGGGTTTAGCTCCTACAATGAGCAGTTCTTC
CASSQRGGFSSYNEQFF
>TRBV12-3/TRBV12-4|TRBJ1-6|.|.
TGTGCCAGCAGTTTAAGGTTGGATTCACCCCTCCACTTT
CASSLRLDSPLHF